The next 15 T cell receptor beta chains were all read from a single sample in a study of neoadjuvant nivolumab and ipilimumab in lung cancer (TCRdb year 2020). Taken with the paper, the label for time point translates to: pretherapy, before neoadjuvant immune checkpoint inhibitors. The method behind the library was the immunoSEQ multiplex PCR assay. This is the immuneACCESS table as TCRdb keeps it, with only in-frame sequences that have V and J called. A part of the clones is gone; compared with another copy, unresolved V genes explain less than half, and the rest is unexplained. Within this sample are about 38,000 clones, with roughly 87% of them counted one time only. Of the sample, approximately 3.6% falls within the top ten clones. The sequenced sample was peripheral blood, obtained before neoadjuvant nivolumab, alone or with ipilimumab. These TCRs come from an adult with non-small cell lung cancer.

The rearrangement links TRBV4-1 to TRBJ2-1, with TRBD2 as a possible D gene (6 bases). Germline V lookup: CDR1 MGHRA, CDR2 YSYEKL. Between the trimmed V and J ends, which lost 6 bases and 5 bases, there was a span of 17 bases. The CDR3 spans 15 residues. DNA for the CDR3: TGCGCCAGCAGTCTCAGACTAGGGATGGACAATGAGCAGTTCTTC. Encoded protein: CASSLRLGMDNEQFF.

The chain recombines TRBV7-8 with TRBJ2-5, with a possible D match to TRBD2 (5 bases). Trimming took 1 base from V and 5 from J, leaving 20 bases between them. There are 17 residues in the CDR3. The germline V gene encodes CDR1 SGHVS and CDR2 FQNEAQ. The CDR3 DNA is TGTGCCAGCAGCTTAGTCTTACAGTTTCGGGGTTGGGAGACCCAGTACTTC. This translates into CASSLVLQFRGWETQYF.

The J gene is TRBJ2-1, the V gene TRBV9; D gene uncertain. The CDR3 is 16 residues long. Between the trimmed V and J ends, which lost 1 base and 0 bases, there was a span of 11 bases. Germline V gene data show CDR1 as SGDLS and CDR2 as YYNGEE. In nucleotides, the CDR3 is TGTGCCAGCAGCGTATCGTCAGATAGCTCCTACAATGAGCAGTTCTTC. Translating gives CASSVSSDSSYNEQFF.

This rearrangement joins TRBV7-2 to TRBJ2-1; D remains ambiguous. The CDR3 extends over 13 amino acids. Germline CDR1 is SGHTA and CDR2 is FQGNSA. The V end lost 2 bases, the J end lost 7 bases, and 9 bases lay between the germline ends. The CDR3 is CASSLNDVNEQFF. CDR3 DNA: TGTGCCAGCAGCTTAAATGATGTTAATGAGCAGTTCTTC.

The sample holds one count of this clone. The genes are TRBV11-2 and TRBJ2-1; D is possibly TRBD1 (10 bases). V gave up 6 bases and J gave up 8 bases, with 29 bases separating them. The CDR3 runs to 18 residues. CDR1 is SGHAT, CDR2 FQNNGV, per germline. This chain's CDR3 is CASSSGTGEPSGTDEQFF. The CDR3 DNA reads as TGTGCCAGCAGTAGTGGGACAGGGGAGCCTAGCGGGACCGATGAGCAGTTCTTC.

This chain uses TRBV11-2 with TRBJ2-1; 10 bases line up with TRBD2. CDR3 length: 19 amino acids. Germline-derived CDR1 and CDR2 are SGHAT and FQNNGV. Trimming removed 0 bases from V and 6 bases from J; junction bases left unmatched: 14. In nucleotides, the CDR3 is TGTGCCAGCAGCTTAGATCTGGCTAGCGGGAGTATCCAAGGCAATGAGCAGTTCTTC. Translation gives CASSLDLASGSIQGNEQFF.

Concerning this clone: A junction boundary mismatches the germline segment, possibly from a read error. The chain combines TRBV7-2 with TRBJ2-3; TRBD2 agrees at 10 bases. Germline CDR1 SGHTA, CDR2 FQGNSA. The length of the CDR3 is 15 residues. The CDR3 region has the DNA TGTGCCAGCAGCCCCGGGGGGCTAGCGGGAGTATCCTTGTCTTTT. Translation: CASSPGGLAGVSLSF.

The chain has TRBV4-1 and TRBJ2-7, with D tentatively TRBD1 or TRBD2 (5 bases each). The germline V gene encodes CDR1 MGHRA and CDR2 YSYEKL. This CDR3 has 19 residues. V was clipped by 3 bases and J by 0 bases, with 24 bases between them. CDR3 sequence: CASSQATGLGRRTSYEQYF. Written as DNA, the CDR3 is TGCGCCAGCAGCCAGGCGACTGGACTGGGACGGCGGACCTCCTACGAGCAGTACTTC.

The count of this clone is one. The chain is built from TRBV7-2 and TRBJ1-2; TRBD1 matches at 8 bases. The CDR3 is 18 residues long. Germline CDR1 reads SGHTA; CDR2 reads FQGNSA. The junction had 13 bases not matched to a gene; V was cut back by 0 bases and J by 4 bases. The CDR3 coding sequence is TGTGCCAGCAGCTTAGCAGCGGCAGGGGGCGAGGGGTCCTATGGCTACACCTTC. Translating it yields CASSLAAAGGEGSYGYTF.

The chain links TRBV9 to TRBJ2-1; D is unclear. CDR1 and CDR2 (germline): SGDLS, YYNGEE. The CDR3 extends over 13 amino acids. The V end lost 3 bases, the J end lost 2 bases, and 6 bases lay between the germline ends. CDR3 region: CASSAPTYNEQFF. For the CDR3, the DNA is TGTGCCAGCAGCGCCCCAACCTACAATGAGCAGTTCTTC.

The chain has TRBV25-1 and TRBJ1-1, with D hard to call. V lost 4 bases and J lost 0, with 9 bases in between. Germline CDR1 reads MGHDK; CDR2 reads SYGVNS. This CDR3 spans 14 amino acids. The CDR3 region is CASSVTDLNTEAFF. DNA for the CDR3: TGTGCCAGCAGTGTGACGGACCTGAACACTGAAGCTTTCTTT.

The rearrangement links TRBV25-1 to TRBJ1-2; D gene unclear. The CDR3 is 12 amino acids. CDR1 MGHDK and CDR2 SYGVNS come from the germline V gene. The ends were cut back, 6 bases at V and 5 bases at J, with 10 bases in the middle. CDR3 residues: CASRTSTYGYTF. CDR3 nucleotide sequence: TGTGCCAGCAGGACGAGTACGTATGGCTACACCTTC.

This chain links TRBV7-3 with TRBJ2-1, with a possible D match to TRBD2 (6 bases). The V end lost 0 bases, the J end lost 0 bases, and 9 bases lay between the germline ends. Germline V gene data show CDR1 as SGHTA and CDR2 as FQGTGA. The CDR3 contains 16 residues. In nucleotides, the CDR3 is TGTGCCAGCAGCTTAACATCGACTAGCTCCTACAATGAGCAGTTCTTC. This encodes CASSLTSTSSYNEQFF.

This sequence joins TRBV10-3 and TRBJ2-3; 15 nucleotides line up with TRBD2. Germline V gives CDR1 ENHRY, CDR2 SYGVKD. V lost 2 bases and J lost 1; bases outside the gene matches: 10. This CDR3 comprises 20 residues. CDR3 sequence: CAISETPGLAGGRGTDTQYF. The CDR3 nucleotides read TGTGCCATCAGTGAGACCCCGGGACTAGCGGGAGGCCGTGGCACAGATACGCAGTATTTT.

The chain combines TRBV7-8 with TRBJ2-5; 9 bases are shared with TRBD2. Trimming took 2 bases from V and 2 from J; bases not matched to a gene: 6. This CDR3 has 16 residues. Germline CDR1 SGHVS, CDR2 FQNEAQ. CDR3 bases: TGTGCCAGCAGCTTACTAGGACTAGCGAATCAAGAGACCCAGTACTTC. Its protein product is CASSLLGLANQETQYF. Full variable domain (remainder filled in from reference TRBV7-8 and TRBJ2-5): GAGVSQSPRYKVAKRGQDVALRCDPISGHVSLFWYQQALGQGPEFLTYFQNEAQLDKSGLPSDRFFAERPEGSVSTLKIQRTQQEDSAVYLCASSLLGLANQETQYFGPGTRLLVL.